The TCR beta chain under discussion was sequenced for a study of blood T cells in healthy people across ages. Study-wide results and limits: Lack of knowledge of donor CMV status possibly confounded expanded clonotype changes.

This CDR3 comprises 15 residues. Germline V gives CDR1 SGHTA, CDR2 FQGNSA. V shed 6 bases and J 5 bases; nucleotides not matched to a gene: 11. Using a J-beta primer mix together with a sample-barcoded 5' primer, a second PCR was run for 7 to 11 cycles. Every sample returned 2.5 million or more CDR3-containing paired-end reads. TCRdb passed the 5' RACE reads through MiXCR, listing each CDR3 protein once. Among about 680,000 distinct CDR3 sequences listed, 45% to 50% were seen once. This clonotype was detected a few times. Its antigen remains unknown. Sequenced material: blood. The chain links TRBV7-2 to TRBJ2-7; 9 nucleotides agree with TRBD2. This clonotype was obtained from an older woman in good health. The CDR3 spells CASRVKAGGIHEQYF. The CDR3 nucleotides are TGTGCCAGCAGGGTAAAAGCGGGAGGAATCCACGAGCAGTACTTC.